This TCR beta chain was sequenced for a study of T-cell reconstitution after alpha-beta-depleted transplantation in children. There are many counts of this clonotype. During its preparation, the TCRbeta library received unique molecular identifiers. Each CDR3 protein is one row after TCRdb ran MiXCR on the PCR reads. The table records 150,000 to 250,000 distinct CDR3 sequences, 5.5% to 7% of them present only once. V was cut by 3 bases and J by 9 bases, with 3 bases left in between. There are 10 residues in the CDR3. Germline V CDR1 and CDR2: SGHTA, FQGNSA. The chain recombines TRBV7-2 with TRBJ2-4, with D hard to call. The sequence came from a girl under three years old with combined immunodeficiency, due to receive a stem cell transplant. The material sequenced was PBMCs, taken before TCRalphabeta/CD19-depleted stem cell transplant. The CDR3 is CASSFAIQYF. CDR3 sequence (DNA): TGTGCCAGCAGCTTTGCCATTCAGTACTTC.